Following are 21 T cell receptor beta chains from one sample sequenced in a study of CD8 T cells in Susac syndrome. About 0.5 to 1 ug RNA was reverse transcribed with random hexamers. Via MiXCR, TCRdb re-called the immunoSEQ multiplex PCR reads, giving one row per CDR3 protein. The sample consists of approximately 300,000 distinct CDR3 sequences, around 85% of them appearing once. The specimen was CD8+ T cells from PBMCs. Every receptor here comes from a human donor with multiple sclerosis.

The CDR3 nucleotides read TGTGCCAGCAGTTTCGGCGGGGGCGGTTGGGAGCAGTACTTC. Its translation: CASSFGGGGWEQYF. This sequence joins TRBV27 and TRBJ2-7; weak D call: TRBD2 (7 bases). Deletions cut 3 bases from V and 7 bases from J, with 16 bases between. Germline CDR1 reads MNHEY; CDR2 reads SMNVEV (reference sequence). The CDR3 covers 14 residues.

The chain couples TRBV6-5 to TRBJ1-2, with D unclear. V dropped 2 bases and J dropped 8 bases, with 12 bases sitting between them. Germline V gives CDR1 MNHEY, CDR2 SVGAGI. There are 13 residues in the CDR3. The CDR3: CASSYTRTGGYTF. CDR3 coding DNA: TGTGCCAGCAGTTACACGCGGACGGGAGGCTACACCTTC.

The chain links TRBV19 to TRBJ1-2; TRBD1 matches 9 bases. This CDR3 region has 13 residues. The ends lost 8 bases at V and 3 bases at J; junction bases unmatched: 4. Per the germline V gene, CDR1 is LNHDA and CDR2 is SQIVND (reference sequence). DNA of the CDR3: TGTGCCAGTTACACAGGGGGCTACTATGGCTACACCTTC. Translated: CASYTGGYYGYTF.

CDR3 sequence: CASSFQSPNYGYTF. CDR3 bases: TGTGCCTCCTCCTTCCAGTCGCCTAACTATGGCTACACCTTC. The chain carries TRBV6-6 and TRBJ1-2; D unclear. V was clipped by 11 bases and J by 0 bases, with 16 bases between them. The CDR3 sequence is 14 residues long. Germline-derived CDR1 and CDR2 are MNHNY and SVGAGI (reference sequence).

This clonotype was observed a single time. V is TRBV10-3 and J is TRBJ1-4; TRBD1 agrees at 9 bases. The germline V gene encodes CDR1 ENHRY and CDR2 SYGVKD. The CDR3 sequence is 18 residues long. The ends lost 3 bases at V and 4 bases at J; junction bases unmatched: 12. The DNA of the CDR3 is TGTGCCATCAGTGAAGTTCGGACAGGGGAAAAAAGTAATGAAAAACTGTTTTTT. This encodes CAISEVRTGEKSNEKLFF.

This sequence joins TRBV5-4 and TRBJ2-1, with TRBD2 identical over 8 bases. The CDR3 length is 16 residues. The junction had 9 bases not matched to a gene; V was cut back by 0 bases and J by 7 bases. The germline V gene encodes CDR1 SGHNT and CDR2 YYREEE (reference sequence). The chain's CDR3 is CASSLGLAGQKNEQFF. CDR3 sequence (DNA): TGTGCCAGCAGCTTGGGCCTAGCGGGCCAAAAGAATGAGCAGTTCTTC.

The V call is TRBV20-1, the J call TRBJ2-7; unclear D gene. V lost 0 bases, J lost 1 base, and 13 bases lay in between. CDR3 size: 15 residues. Germline V gene data show CDR1 as DFQATT and CDR2 as SNEGSKA (reference sequence). CDR3 coding DNA: TGCAGTGCTAGAGATCTGGCGTGGGCGTCCTACGAGCAGTACTTC. This sequence encodes CSARDLAWASYEQYF.

This chain connects TRBV2 to TRBJ2-5, with TRBD1 as a possible D gene (6 bases). The V gene lost 5 bases and the J gene lost 1 base, with 11 bases spanning the gap. Germline loops: CDR1 SNHLY, CDR2 FYNNEI. The CDR3 runs 14 residues. In DNA, the CDR3 is TGTGCCAGCAGTACAGGGTTCGGCCAAGAGACCCAGTACTTC. It translates to CASSTGFGQETQYF.

This sequence joins TRBV29-1 and TRBJ2-7, with a tentative D call TRBD2 (5 bases). V was cut by 6 bases and J by 0 bases, with 12 bases left in between. The length of the CDR3 is 13 residues. Germline values: CDR1 SQVTM, CDR2 ANQGSEA. The CDR3 nucleotides are TGCAGCGTCCGGGGTCCTTCCTCCTACGAGCAGTACTTC. Translation gives CSVRGPSSYEQYF.

This clonotype occurred once. This chain connects TRBV3-1 to TRBJ2-1, with TRBD2 identical over 12 bases. The CDR3 has 21 amino acids. With 2 bases clipped from V and 0 bases from J, the junction kept 14 bases outside the gene matches. Germline CDR1 reads LGHDT; CDR2 reads YNNKEL (reference sequence). CDR3 in amino acids: CASSQITGTSGPLSSYNEQFF. The CDR3 bases are TGTGCCAGCAGCCAAATAACCGGGACTAGCGGGCCCTTGAGCTCCTACAATGAGCAGTTCTTC.

The J gene is TRBJ2-7, the V gene TRBV30, with D possibly being TRBD1 (6 bases). Germline CDR1 GTSNPN, CDR2 SVGIG (reference sequence). The CDR3 loop spans 13 amino acids. The germline V and J ends were trimmed by 2 bases and 4 bases, with 12 bases remaining between them. The CDR3 bases are TGTGCCTGGAGTACAGGGAGCGGATACGAGCAGTACTTC. Translating gives CAWSTGSGYEQYF.

This chain links TRBV3-1 with TRBJ2-7, with a possible D match to TRBD2 (6 bases). From germline, CDR1 is LGHDT and CDR2 YNNKEL (reference sequence). V dropped 4 bases and J dropped 1 base, with 14 bases sitting between them. This CDR3 has 15 amino acids. The CDR3 DNA is TGTGCCAGCAGCCCGGAAATCGCGGGGTCCTACGAGCAGTACTTC. Translated, it gives CASSPEIAGSYEQYF.

The CDR3 coding sequence is TGCAGTGCCCACAAGACAGGGGAAAGCTCCTACGAGCAGTACTTC. It encodes CSAHKTGESSYEQYF. The rearrangement joins TRBV20-1 to TRBJ2-7, with 8 positions matching TRBD1. V lost 6 bases, J lost 0 bases, and 10 bases stayed unmatched. CDR3 size: 15 residues. Germline CDR1 is DFQATT and CDR2 is SNEGSKA (reference sequence).

The V call is TRBV18, the J call TRBJ1-1; tentative D call: TRBD1 (5 bases). The CDR3 sequence is 16 residues long. Germline V CDR1 and CDR2: KGHSH, LQKENI. V was cut by 0 bases and J by 1 base, with 12 bases left in between. The DNA of the CDR3 is TGTGCCAGCTCACCACCCCAGGGAGAGGGGAACACTGAAGCTTTCTTT. It translates to CASSPPQGEGNTEAFF.

The chain couples TRBV4-3 to TRBJ2-5, with D perhaps given as TRBD1 or TRBD2 (5 bases each). Germline V gives CDR1 LGHNA, CDR2 YSLEER. The germline V and J ends were trimmed by 2 bases and 5 bases, with 15 bases remaining between them. The CDR3 consists of 15 residues. The CDR3 is CASSQSDFRGETQYF. As DNA, the CDR3 is TGCGCCAGCAGCCAAAGTGACTTCCGGGGCGAGACCCAGTACTTC.

The chain couples TRBV4-3 to TRBJ2-1; D unresolved. CDR3 length: 15 amino acids. V dropped 4 bases and J dropped 0 bases, with 10 bases sitting between them. Germline values: CDR1 LGHNA, CDR2 YSLEER. The CDR3 reads CASSPPRASYNEQFF. The DNA for the CDR3 is TGCGCCAGCAGCCCCCCTCGTGCCTCCTACAATGAGCAGTTCTTC.

The chain recombines TRBV6-5 with TRBJ2-2; maybe TRBD2 (5 bases). The CDR3 has 14 residues. Trimming left V 4 bases short and J 2 bases short, with 8 bases between. Germline values: CDR1 MNHEY, CDR2 SVGAGI. CDR3 coding DNA: TGTGCCAGCAGTTCAGCGGCTAACACCGGGGAGCTGTTTTTT. Protein product: CASSSAANTGELFF.

This clonotype has just one count. This sequence joins TRBV4-3 and TRBJ2-3; tentatively, D is TRBD2 (5 bases). The CDR3 sequence is 14 residues long. The V end was cut by 1 base, the J end by 3 bases, with 8 bases between. CDR1 LGHNA and CDR2 YSLEER come from the germline V gene. The CDR3 DNA reads TGCGCCAGCAGCCAAGCACGCGGGACAGATACGCAGTATTTT. Its protein is CASSQARGTDTQYF.

The chain links TRBV10-3 to TRBJ1-1, with 10 positions matching TRBD1. In germline, CDR1 is ENHRY, CDR2 SYGVKD. This CDR3 comprises 15 residues. Trimming at V came to 7 bases and at J to 0 bases, leaving 5 bases not matched to a gene. The CDR3 is CAINPGQGLNTEAFF. CDR3 sequence (DNA): TGTGCCATCAACCCGGGACAGGGGTTGAACACTGAAGCTTTCTTT.

This clonotype turned up a few times. The chain has TRBV6-5 and TRBJ2-5; 8 positions match TRBD2. Trimming cost V 2 bases and J 5 bases; bases outside gene matches: 4. The germline V gene has CDR1 MNHEY and CDR2 SVGAGI. The CDR3 length is 14 residues. The CDR3 DNA reads as TGTGCCAGCAGTTACGTCCAGCGGGAGGAGACCCAGTACTTC. It is translated as CASSYVQREETQYF.

This clonotype appeared once. The rearrangement joins TRBV3-1 to TRBJ2-1; the D call may be TRBD1 or TRBD2 (5 bases each). This CDR3 spans 13 amino acids. Trimming shortened V by 1 base and J by 6 bases, and 7 bases separated the two germline ends. Germline V gene sequence: CDR1 LGHDT, CDR2 YNNKEL (reference sequence). CDR3 DNA sequence: TGTGCCAGCAGCCAAGCGGGGCCCAATGAGCAGTTCTTC. Translated: CASSQAGPNEQFF.